This T cell receptor (beta chain) was observed in a study of cytomegalovirus exposure and HLA in healthy donors. Findings and limits, study-wide: Among the most significant clusters, several appeared linked to common viral pathogens in a later analysis.

Primers for the PCR totalled 60 Vbeta and 13 Jbeta. TCRdb's table, derived via immunoSEQ multiplex PCR, lists solely in-frame clones and lacks some. The top ten hold around 27% of the sample, which has fewer than 80,000 clones, roughly 71% seen once. This clone was seen a handful of times. Its antigen is not identified. The V and J ends lost 3 bases and 4 bases, in that order; junction bases with no gene match: 10. The germline V gene has CDR1 SQVTM and CDR2 ANQGSEA. This CDR3 region has 15 residues. The specimen sequenced was PBMCs. The source is a man between 50 and 59 years old in good health and CMV-seropositive. J is TRBJ1-1 and V is TRBV29-1, with 8 bases lining up with TRBD1. The CDR3 DNA is TGCAGCGTTGACCGGGCAGGGGGCTGGAGCACTGAAGCTTTCTTT. As protein: CSVDRAGGWSTEAFF.